This T cell receptor (beta chain) was documented in a study of T cells in Graves' hyperthyroidism and ophthalmopathy. Authors of the study amplified TCR beta CDR3 regions from RNA transcripts. TCR CDR3 underwent first-round RT-PCR with the HTBI primer set. TCRdb reprocessed the multiplex PCR reads via MiXCR and lists one record per CDR3 protein. Among about 500,000 distinct CDR3 sequences listed, 35% to 50% were seen once. CDR1 and CDR2 (germline): DFQATT, SNEGSKA (reference sequence). The CDR3 totals 12 residues. Trimming left V 5 bases short and J 3 bases short, with 10 bases between. This clonotype was obtained from an adult woman with Graves' disease, either hyperthyroidism or ophthalmopathy (not recorded which). Source material: peripheral blood or thyroid tissue (not recorded which). This chain links TRBV20-1 with TRBJ1-2, with D possibly TRBD1 on 5 matching bases. Written as DNA, the CDR3 is TGCAGTGCTCGGGGCGGCGACTATGGCTACACCTTC. Translated, it gives CSARGGDYGYTF.